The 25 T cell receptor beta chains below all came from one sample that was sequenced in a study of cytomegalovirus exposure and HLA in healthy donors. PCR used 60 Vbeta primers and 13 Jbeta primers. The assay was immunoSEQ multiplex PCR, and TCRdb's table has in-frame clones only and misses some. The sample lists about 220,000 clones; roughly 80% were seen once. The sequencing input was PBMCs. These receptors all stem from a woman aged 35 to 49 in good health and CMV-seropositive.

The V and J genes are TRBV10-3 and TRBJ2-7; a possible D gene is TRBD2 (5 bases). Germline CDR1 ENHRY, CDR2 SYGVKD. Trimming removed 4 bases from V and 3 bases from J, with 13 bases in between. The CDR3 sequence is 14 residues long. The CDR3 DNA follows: TGTGCCATCAGTGGGACTCCGATATTCTACGAGCAGTACTTC. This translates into CAISGTPIFYEQYF.

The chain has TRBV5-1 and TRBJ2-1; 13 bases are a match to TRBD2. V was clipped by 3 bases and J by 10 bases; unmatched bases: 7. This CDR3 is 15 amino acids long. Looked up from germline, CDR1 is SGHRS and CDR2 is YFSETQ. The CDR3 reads CASSSGLAGETEQFF. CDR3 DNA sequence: TGCGCCAGCAGCTCCGGACTAGCGGGAGAAACGGAGCAGTTCTTC.

CDR3 nucleotide sequence: TGCGCCAGCAGTCAATCGTCGGCGGGTTATCCCGGGACAGACTACAATGAGCAGTTCTTC. Its protein product is CASSQSSAGYPGTDYNEQFF. V gene TRBV23-1 combines with J gene TRBJ2-1, with 7 bases lining up with TRBD1. TRBV23-1 is an ORF for which the function is uncertain. V trimming: 0 bases; J trimming: 3 bases; junction bases outside the gene matches: 17. This CDR3 is 20 amino acids long.

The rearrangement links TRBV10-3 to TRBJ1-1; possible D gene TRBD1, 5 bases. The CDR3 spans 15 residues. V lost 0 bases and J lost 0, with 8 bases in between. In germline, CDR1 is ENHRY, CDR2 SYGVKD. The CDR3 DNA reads TGTGCCATCAGTGAGTCGGAGGGGTTGAACACTGAAGCTTTCTTT. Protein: CAISESEGLNTEAFF.

The CDR3: CASGLTGEGSEAFF. CDR3 DNA: TGTGCTAGTGGTTTGACAGGGGAAGGCTCTGAAGCTTTCTTT. The chain employs TRBV12-5 and TRBJ1-1; 7 bases line up with TRBD1. Looked up from germline, CDR1 is LGHNT and CDR2 is FRNRAP. Unmatched junction bases numbered 6, after V lost 2 bases and J lost 6 bases. This CDR3 comprises 14 residues.

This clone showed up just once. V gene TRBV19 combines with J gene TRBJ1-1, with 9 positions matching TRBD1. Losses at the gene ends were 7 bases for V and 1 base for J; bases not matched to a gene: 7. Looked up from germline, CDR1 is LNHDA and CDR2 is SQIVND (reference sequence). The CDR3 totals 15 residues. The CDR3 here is CASTNPDRGNTEAFF. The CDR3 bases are TGTGCCAGTACCAACCCGGACAGGGGGAACACTGAAGCTTTCTTT.

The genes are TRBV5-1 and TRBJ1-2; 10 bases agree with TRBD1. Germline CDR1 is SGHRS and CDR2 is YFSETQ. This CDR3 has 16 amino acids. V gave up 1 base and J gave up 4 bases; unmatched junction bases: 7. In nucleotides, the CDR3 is TGCGCCAGCAGCTTGTCAGCCGGGACAGGGGTCTATGGCTACACCTTC. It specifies CASSLSAGTGVYGYTF.

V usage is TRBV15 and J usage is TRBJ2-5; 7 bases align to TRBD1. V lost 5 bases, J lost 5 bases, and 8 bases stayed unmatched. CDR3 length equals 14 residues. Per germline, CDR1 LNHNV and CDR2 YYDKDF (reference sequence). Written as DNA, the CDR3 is TGTGCCACCAGCTCCAGGGGGAGTTGGGAGACCCAGTACTTC. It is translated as CATSSRGSWETQYF.

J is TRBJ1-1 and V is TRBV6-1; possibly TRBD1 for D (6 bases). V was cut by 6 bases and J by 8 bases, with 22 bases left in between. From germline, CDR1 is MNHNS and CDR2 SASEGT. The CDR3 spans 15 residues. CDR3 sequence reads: CASSPDPDRHKEAFF. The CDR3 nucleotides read TGTGCCAGCAGCCCTGATCCCGACAGGCATAAGGAAGCTTTCTTT.

The CDR3 DNA follows: TGCGCCAGCAGCCAAGGAAAGGGACAGACAAAAAACTATGGCTACACCTTC. Its translation: CASSQGKGQTKNYGYTF. The chain recombines TRBV4-1 with TRBJ1-2; TRBD1 aligns across 7 bases. The V segment lost 1 base and the J segment 2 bases; nucleotides outside the gene matches: 10. Germline lookup yields CDR1 MGHRA and CDR2 YSYEKL. CDR3 length equals 17 residues.

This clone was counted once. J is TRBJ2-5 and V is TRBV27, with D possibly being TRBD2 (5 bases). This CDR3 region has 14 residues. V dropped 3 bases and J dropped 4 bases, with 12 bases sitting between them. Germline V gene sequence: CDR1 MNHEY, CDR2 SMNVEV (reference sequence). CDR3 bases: TGTGCCAGCAGTTTTCAAGGAGAGGGAGAGACCCAGTACTTC. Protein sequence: CASSFQGEGETQYF.

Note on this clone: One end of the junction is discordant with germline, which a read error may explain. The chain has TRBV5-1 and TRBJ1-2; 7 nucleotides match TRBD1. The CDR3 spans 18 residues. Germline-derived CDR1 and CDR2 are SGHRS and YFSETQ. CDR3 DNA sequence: TGCGCCAGCAGCTTGGCTGGGGACAGAGGAGGGGACAGAGCTCGATTTCCCTTC. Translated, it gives CASSLAGDRGGDRARFPF.

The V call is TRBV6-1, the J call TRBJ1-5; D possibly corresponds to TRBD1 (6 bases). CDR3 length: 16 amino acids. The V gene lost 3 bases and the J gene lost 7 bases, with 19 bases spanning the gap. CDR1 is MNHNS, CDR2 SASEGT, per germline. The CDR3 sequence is CASSEGLRDKGQPQHF. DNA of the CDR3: TGTGCCAGCAGTGAGGGCCTCCGGGACAAAGGGCAGCCCCAGCATTTT.

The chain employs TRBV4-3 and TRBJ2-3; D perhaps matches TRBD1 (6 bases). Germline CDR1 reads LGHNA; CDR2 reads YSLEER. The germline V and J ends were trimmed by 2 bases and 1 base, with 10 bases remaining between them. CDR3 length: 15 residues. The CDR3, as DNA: TGCGCCAGCAGCCAAAGGGACACCGGCACAGATACGCAGTATTTT. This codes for CASSQRDTGTDTQYF.

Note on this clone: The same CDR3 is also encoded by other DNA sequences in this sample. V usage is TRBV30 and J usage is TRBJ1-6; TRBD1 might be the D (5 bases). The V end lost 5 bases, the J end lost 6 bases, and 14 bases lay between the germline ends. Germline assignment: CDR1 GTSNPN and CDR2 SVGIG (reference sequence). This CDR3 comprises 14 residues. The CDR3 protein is CAWRPGLTNSPLHF. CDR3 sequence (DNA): TGTGCCTGGCGGCCGGGACTTACTAATTCACCCCTCCACTTT.

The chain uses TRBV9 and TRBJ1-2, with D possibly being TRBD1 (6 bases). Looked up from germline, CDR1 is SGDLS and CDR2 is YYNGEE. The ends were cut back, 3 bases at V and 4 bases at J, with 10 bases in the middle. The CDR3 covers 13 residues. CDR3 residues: CASSGTGPYGYTF. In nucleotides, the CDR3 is TGTGCCAGCAGCGGAACAGGGCCCTATGGCTACACCTTC.

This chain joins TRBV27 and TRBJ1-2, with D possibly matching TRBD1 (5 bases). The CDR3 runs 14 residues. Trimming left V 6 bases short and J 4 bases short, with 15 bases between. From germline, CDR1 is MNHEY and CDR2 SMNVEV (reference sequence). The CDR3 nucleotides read TGTGCCAGCAGCCCAGGGCTGAGAGGCTATGGCTACACCTTC. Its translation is CASSPGLRGYGYTF.

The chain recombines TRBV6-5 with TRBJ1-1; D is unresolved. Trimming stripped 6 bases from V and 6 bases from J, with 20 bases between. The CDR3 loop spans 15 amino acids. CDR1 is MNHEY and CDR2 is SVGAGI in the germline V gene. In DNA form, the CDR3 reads TGTGCCAGCAGGAATCAGCGTCGAGAGGTGGCTGAAGCTTTCTTT. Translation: CASRNQRREVAEAFF.

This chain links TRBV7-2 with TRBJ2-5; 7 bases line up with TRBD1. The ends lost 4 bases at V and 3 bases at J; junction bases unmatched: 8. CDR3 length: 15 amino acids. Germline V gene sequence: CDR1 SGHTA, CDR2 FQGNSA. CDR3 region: CASSSRDRAKETQYF. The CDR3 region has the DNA TGTGCCAGCAGCTCTCGGGACAGAGCGAAAGAGACCCAGTACTTC.

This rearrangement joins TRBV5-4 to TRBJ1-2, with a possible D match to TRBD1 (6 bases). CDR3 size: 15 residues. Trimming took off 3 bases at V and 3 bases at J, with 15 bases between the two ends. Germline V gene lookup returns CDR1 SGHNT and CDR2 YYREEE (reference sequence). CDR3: CASSYRAEVHYGYTF. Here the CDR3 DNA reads TGTGCCAGCAGCTACAGGGCGGAGGTCCACTATGGCTACACCTTC. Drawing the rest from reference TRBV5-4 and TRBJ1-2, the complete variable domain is ETGVTQSPTHLIKTRGQQVTLRCSSQSGHNTVSWYQQALGQGPQFIFQYYREEENGRGNFPPRFSGLQFPNYSSELNVNALELDDSALYLCASSYRAEVHYGYTFGSGTRLTVV.

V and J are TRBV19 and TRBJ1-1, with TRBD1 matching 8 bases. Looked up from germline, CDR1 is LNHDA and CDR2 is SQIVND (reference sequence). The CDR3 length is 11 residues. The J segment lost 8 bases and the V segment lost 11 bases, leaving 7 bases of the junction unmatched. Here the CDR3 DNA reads TGTGCCTGCGGACAGGGATCGGAAGCTTTCTTT. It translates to CACGQGSEAFF.

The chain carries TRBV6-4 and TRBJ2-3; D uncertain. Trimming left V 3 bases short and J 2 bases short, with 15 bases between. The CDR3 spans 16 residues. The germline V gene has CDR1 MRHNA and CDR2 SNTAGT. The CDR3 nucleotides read TGTGCCAGCAGTGAGCAAGGCGGAGACCCCACAGATACGCAGTATTTT. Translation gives CASSEQGGDPTDTQYF.

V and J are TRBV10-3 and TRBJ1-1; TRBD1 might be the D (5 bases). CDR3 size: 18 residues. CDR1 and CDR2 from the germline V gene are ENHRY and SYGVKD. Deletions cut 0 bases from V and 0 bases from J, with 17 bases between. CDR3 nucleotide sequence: TGTGCCATCAGTGAGTCCAGGGCAGGCGGCGTTATGAACACTGAAGCTTTCTTT. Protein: CAISESRAGGVMNTEAFF.

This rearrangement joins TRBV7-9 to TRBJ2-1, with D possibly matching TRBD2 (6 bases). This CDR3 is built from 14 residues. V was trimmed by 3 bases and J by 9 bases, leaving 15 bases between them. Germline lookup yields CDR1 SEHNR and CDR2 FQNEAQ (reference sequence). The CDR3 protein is CASSLARLEGEQFF. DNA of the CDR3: TGTGCCAGCAGCTTGGCCCGACTAGAGGGTGAGCAGTTCTTC.

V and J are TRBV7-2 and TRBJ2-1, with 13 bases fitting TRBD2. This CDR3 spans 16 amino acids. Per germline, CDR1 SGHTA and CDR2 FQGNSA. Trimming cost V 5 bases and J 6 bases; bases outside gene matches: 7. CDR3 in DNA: TGTGCCAGCAGCACCTACGGACTAGCGGGGGTCAATGAGCAGTTCTTC. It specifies CASSTYGLAGVNEQFF.